The 8 T cell receptor beta chains reported below all come from one sample, sequenced in a study of T cell responses to AZD1222 COVID-19 vaccine. TCRdb's copy holds only in-frame clones and misses some; the assay was immunoSEQ multiplex PCR. The sample contains about 110,000 clones, about 82% of which appear only once. Sequencing was performed on peripheral blood, taken on day 0 of AZD1222 vaccination. The receptor set was obtained from an adult in good health.

The V and J genes are TRBV23-1 and TRBJ1-4; D is possibly TRBD1 (6 bases). TRBV23-1 is an ORF, and what it does is uncertain. The CDR3 totals 15 residues. V was pared by 5 bases and J by 1 base, with 11 bases between. CDR3 protein: CASSLTGKTNEKLFF. DNA for the CDR3: TGCGCCAGCAGTTTGACAGGAAAAACTAATGAAAAACTGTTTTTT.

In this sample, this clone turned up a few times. The chain links TRBV7-8 to TRBJ1-4; D gene unclear. Germline-derived CDR1 and CDR2 are SGHVS and FQNEAQ. Trimming stripped 5 bases from V and 1 base from J, with 11 bases between. The CDR3 contains 15 residues. The CDR3 spells CASSPYSLTNEKLFF. The CDR3 DNA follows: TGTGCCAGCAGCCCCTACAGTTTAACTAATGAAAAACTGTTTTTT.

This clone was recorded only once. The J gene is TRBJ2-2, the V gene TRBV5-1, with D unclear. The CDR3 is 15 amino acids. Trimming pared 2 bases from V and 5 bases from J, leaving 13 bases between. CDR1 and CDR2 from the germline V gene are SGHRS and YFSETQ. CDR3 region: CASSFFTMDTGELFF. The CDR3 nucleotides are TGCGCCAGCAGCTTTTTCACGATGGATACCGGGGAGCTGTTTTTT.

The rearrangement joins TRBV6-5 to TRBJ1-6, with TRBD1 identical over 9 bases. V gave up 6 bases and J gave up 7 bases; unmatched junction bases: 7. Germline CDR1 is MNHEY and CDR2 is SVGAGI. The CDR3 has 15 residues. CDR3 region: CASSPTGGENSPLHF. The CDR3 DNA is TGTGCCAGCAGCCCAACAGGGGGCGAAAATTCACCCCTCCACTTT.

V and J are TRBV11-1 and TRBJ1-4; possibly TRBD1 for D (5 bases). Germline CDR1 reads SGHAT; CDR2 reads FQDESV (reference sequence). The V end was cut by 5 bases, the J end by 5 bases, with 12 bases between. This CDR3 spans 14 amino acids. The CDR3 DNA is TGTGCCAGCAGCCGGACACTCGGGAATGAAAAACTGTTTTTT. It is translated as CASSRTLGNEKLFF. Looking up the rest from reference TRBV11-1 and TRBJ1-4 gives the full variable domain: EAEVAQSPRYKITEKSQAVAFWCDPISGHATLYWYRQILGQGPELLVQFQDESVVDDSQLPKDRFSAERLKGVDSTLKIQPAELGDSAMYLCASSRTLGNEKLFFGSGTQLSVL.

Concerning this clone itself: This specimen includes other DNA sequences encoding the same CDR3. This chain connects TRBV9 to TRBJ1-1, with D unresolved. V was shortened by 1 base and J by 2 bases, with 6 bases between the two germline ends. Germline loops: CDR1 SGDLS, CDR2 YYNGEE. CDR3 size: 13 residues. CDR3 sequence (DNA): TGTGCCAGCAGCGTACAGCTTAACACTGAAGCTTTCTTT. It codes for CASSVQLNTEAFF.

The V gene is TRBV27, the J gene TRBJ2-7; a possible D gene is TRBD2 (6 bases). The V gene lost 10 bases and the J gene lost 3 bases, with 19 bases spanning the gap. Germline V gene sequence: CDR1 MNHEY, CDR2 SMNVEV (reference sequence). CDR3 size: 14 residues. Here the CDR3 reads CATSQGGPLYEQYF. CDR3 DNA sequence: TGTGCCACCTCGCAGGGAGGACCCCTCTACGAGCAGTACTTC.

The chain combines TRBV3-1 (or the pseudogene TRBV3-2) with TRBJ2-2, with D possibly called TRBD1 or TRBD2 (5 bases each). CDR3 length: 16 residues. V was shortened by 1 base and J by 1 base, with 10 bases between the two germline ends. Germline-derived CDR1 and CDR2 are LGHDT and YNNKEL (reference sequence). The CDR3 nucleotides read TGTGCCAGCAGCCAAGCCGGGGCAGGGAACACCGGGGAGCTGTTTTTT. Encoded protein: CASSQAGAGNTGELFF.